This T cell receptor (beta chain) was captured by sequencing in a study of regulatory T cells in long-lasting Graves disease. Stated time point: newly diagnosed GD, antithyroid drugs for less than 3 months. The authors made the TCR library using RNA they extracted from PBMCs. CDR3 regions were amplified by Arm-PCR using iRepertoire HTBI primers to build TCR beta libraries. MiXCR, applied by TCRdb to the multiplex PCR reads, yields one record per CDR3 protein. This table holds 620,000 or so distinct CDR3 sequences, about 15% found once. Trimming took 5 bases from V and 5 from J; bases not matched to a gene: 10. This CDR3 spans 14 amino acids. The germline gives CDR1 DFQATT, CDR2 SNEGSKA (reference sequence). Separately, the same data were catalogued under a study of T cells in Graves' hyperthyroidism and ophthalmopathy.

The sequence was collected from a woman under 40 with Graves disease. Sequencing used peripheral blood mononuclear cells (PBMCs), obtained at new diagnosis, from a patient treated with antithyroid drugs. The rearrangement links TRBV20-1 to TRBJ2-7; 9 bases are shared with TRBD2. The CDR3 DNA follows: TGCAGTGCTGTGACTAGCGGCCCTGAGGACGAGCAGTACTTC. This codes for CSAVTSGPEDEQYF.